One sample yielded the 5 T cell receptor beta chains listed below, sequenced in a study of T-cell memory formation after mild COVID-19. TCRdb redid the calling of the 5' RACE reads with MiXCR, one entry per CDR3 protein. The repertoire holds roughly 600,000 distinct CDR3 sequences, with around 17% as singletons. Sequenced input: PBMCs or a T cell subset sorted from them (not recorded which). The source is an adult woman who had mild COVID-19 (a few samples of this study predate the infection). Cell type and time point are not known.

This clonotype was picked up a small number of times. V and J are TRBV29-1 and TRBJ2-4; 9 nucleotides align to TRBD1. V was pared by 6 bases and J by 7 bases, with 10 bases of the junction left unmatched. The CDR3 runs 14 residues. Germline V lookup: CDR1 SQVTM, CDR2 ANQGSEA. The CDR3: CSVASGTGKNIQYF. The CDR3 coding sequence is TGCAGCGTCGCCTCCGGGACAGGGAAGAACATTCAGTACTTC. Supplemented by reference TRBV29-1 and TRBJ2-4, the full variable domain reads SAVISQKPSRDICQRGTSLTIQCQVDSQVTMMFWYRQQPGQSLTLIATANQGSEATYESGFVIDKFPISRPNLTFSTLTVSNMSPEDSSIYLCSVASGTGKNIQYFGAGTRLSVL.

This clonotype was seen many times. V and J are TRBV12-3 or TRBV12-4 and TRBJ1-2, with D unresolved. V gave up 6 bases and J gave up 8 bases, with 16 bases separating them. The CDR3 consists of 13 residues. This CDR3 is CASSQVVGAGYTF. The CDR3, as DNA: TGTGCCAGCAGCCAAGTGGTGGGCGCAGGCTACACCTTC.

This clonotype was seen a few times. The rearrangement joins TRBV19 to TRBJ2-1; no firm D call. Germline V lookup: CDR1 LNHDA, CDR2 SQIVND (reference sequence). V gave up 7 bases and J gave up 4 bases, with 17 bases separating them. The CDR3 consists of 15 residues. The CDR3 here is CASMGFGQPYNEQFF. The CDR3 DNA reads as TGTGCCAGTATGGGATTTGGGCAGCCTTACAATGAGCAGTTCTTC.

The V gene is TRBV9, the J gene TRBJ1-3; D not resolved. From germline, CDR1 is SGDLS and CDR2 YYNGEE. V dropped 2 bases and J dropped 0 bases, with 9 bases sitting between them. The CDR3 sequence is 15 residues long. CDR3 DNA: TGTGCCAGCAGCGTTTTTTGGGACTCTGGAAACACCATATATTTT. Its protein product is CASSVFWDSGNTIYF.

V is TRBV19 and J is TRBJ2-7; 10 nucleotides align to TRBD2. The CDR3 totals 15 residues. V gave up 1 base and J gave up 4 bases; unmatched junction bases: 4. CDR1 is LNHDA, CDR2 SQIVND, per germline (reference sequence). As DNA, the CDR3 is TGTGCCAGTAGTATAGTTGTGACTAGCGGGTACGAGCAGTACTTC. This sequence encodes CASSIVVTSGYEQYF.